A single sample gave rise to the 28 T cell receptor beta chains below, sequenced in a study of blood T cell repertoires in COVID-19 (TCRdb year 2020). Receptor amplification or capture employed the immunoSEQ multiplex PCR assay. This is the immuneACCESS table as TCRdb keeps it, with only in-frame sequences that have V and J called. A part of the clones is gone; compared with another copy, unresolved V genes explain less than half, and the rest is unexplained. For this sample there are 150,000 to 160,000 clones; roughly four fifths appear just once. The top ten clones comprise over 10% of the sample. The material sequenced was peripheral blood. The receptors were sampled from a woman aged 60-70 years with COVID-19, enrolled during active disease.

This chain joins TRBV27 and TRBJ1-1, with 9 bases identical to TRBD1. The CDR3 runs to 15 residues. Trimming took 2 bases from V and 11 from J; bases not matched to a gene: 12. Per the germline V gene, CDR1 is MNHEY and CDR2 is SMNVEV (reference sequence). CDR3 in amino acids: CASSLNSWDRVRAFF. The CDR3 DNA sequence: TGTGCCAGCAGTTTAAATAGCTGGGACAGGGTTAGGGCTTTCTTT.

This clone appeared once. This rearrangement joins TRBV27 to TRBJ2-7, with 7 bases aligning to TRBD2. J lost 0 bases, V lost 2 bases, and 1 base had no gene match. The CDR3 is 14 amino acids. Germline values: CDR1 MNHEY, CDR2 SMNVEV (reference sequence). This CDR3 is CASSLAGDSYEQYF. CDR3 nucleotides: TGTGCCAGCAGTTTAGCGGGAGACTCCTACGAGCAGTACTTC.

This rearrangement joins TRBV10-3 to TRBJ1-2; D may be TRBD1 (6 bases). The CDR3 loop spans 14 amino acids. The V gene's germline CDR1 is ENHRY and CDR2 SYGVKD. V lost 5 bases to trimming and J lost 3 bases, with 13 bases between them. The CDR3 DNA is TGTGCCATCAGTACTGACAGGCGAGACTATGGCTACACCTTC. It yields the protein CAISTDRRDYGYTF.

The chain is built from TRBV2 and TRBJ2-1, with no clear D. CDR1 is SNHLY, CDR2 FYNNEI, per germline. V was shortened by 7 bases and J by 5 bases, with 9 bases between the two germline ends. CDR3 length: 12 amino acids. CDR3 sequence reads: CASNLQNNEQFF. The DNA of the CDR3 is TGTGCCAGCAATCTACAGAACAATGAGCAGTTCTTC. Variable domain in full (rest from reference TRBV2 and TRBJ2-1): EPEVTQTPSHQVTQMGQEVILRCVPISNHLYFYWYRQILGQKVEFLVSFYNNEISEKSEIFDDQFSVERPDGSNFTLKIRSTKLEDSAMYFCASNLQNNEQFFGPGTRLTVL.

This chain links TRBV6-6 with TRBJ1-5; TRBD1 matches at 7 bases. The CDR3 length is 16 residues. J gave up 0 bases and V 5 bases, and 7 bases lay outside the gene matches. The germline V gene encodes CDR1 MNHNY and CDR2 SVGAGI (reference sequence). CDR3 nucleotides: TGTGCCAGCAGTCCCTCGACAGGGAATAGCAATCAGCCCCAGCATTTT. It is translated as CASSPSTGNSNQPQHF.

V gene TRBV19 combines with J gene TRBJ1-5, with D perhaps TRBD1 (5 bases). The germline gives CDR1 LNHDA, CDR2 SQIVND (reference sequence). V lost 2 bases, J lost 11 bases, and 13 bases lay in between. The CDR3 is 13 amino acids. Written as DNA, the CDR3 is TGTGCCAGTAGTATAAACCCCCAGGGTGCCCAGCATTTT. It specifies CASSINPQGAQHF.

The J gene is TRBJ1-5, the V gene TRBV21-1. TRBV21-1 is reported as a pseudogene. This CDR3 spans 20 amino acids. The CDR3 nucleotides read TGTGCCAGCCGACCTGACCTTATGGGCGGGACCCCTCGGGTCAATCAGCCCCAGCATTTT. The encoded protein is CASRPDLMGGTPRVNQPQHF.

CDR3: CASSLNRAGSGNTIYF. The CDR3 DNA is TGTGCCAGCAGCTTAAATCGGGCGGGCTCTGGAAACACCATATATTTT. The chain couples TRBV7-6 to TRBJ1-3; unclear D gene. In germline, CDR1 is SGHVS, CDR2 FNYEAQ. The CDR3 consists of 16 residues. The germline V and J ends were trimmed by 2 bases and 0 bases, with 11 bases remaining between them.

The rearrangement joins TRBV25-1 to TRBJ2-3; 7 positions match TRBD1. Germline-derived CDR1 and CDR2 are MGHDK and SYGVNS. The CDR3 length is 14 residues. V lost 6 bases to trimming and J lost 4 bases; unmatched junction nucleotides: 7. CDR3 bases: TGTGCCAGCAGCCCCAGGGGGATGTCAGATACGCAGTATTTT. Its protein product is CASSPRGMSDTQYF.

This clone was detected only once. The chain carries TRBV15 and TRBJ1-4; D uncertain. Per germline, CDR1 LNHNV and CDR2 YYDKDF (reference sequence). CDR3 size: 15 residues. Trimming took 1 base from V and 8 from J, leaving 14 bases between them. The CDR3 DNA reads as TGTGCCACCAGCAGAGTGGGCCATACCAGAGAAAAACTGTTTTTT. Translation gives CATSRVGHTREKLFF.

The chain combines TRBV10-1 with TRBJ1-1; D perhaps matches TRBD1 (6 bases). The germline V gene has CDR1 WNHNN and CDR2 SYGVQD (reference sequence). The CDR3 sequence is 13 residues long. V lost 0 bases and J 4 bases, leaving 6 bases between the germline ends. The CDR3 sequence is CASSESGGTEAFF. The CDR3 region has the DNA TGCGCCAGCAGTGAGTCAGGGGGCACTGAAGCTTTCTTT.

The chain uses TRBV9 and TRBJ2-1, with D possibly being TRBD2 (5 bases). Trimming stripped 3 bases from V and 12 bases from J, with 16 bases between. CDR1 SGDLS and CDR2 YYNGEE come from the germline V gene. This CDR3 spans 13 amino acids. The CDR3 here is CASSALLVPAQFF. The CDR3 DNA sequence: TGTGCCAGCAGCGCCCTACTAGTACCCGCGCAGTTCTTC.

V and J are TRBV6-4 and TRBJ1-2; D is ambiguous. CDR1 MRHNA and CDR2 SNTAGT come from the germline V gene. The CDR3 runs to 15 residues. The V end lost 3 bases, the J end lost 3 bases, and 14 bases lay between the germline ends. CDR3 nucleotides: TGTGCCAGCAGTGAACGGGAGGGCGGGCACTATGGCTACACCTTC. Its protein product is CASSEREGGHYGYTF.

CDR3 nucleotide sequence: TGTGCCAGCAGCCCCCCGGGCGGGCCTCCCACCGATACGCAGTATTTT. This encodes CASSPPGGPPTDTQYF. This chain joins TRBV3-1 (or the pseudogene TRBV3-2) and TRBJ2-3; D is possibly TRBD2 (5 bases). V lost 4 bases to trimming and J lost 6 bases, with 20 bases between them. Germline V gene lookup returns CDR1 LGHDT and CDR2 YNNKEL (reference sequence). The CDR3 length is 16 residues.

V usage is TRBV6-1 and J usage is TRBJ1-2; 7 bases are a match to TRBD1. The CDR3 extends over 16 amino acids. Germline CDR1 reads MNHNS; CDR2 reads SASEGT. The ends lost 4 bases at V and 5 bases at J; junction bases unmatched: 13. The CDR3 spells CASSGSGTAIYYGYTF. In nucleotides, the CDR3 is TGTGCCAGCAGTGGATCCGGGACAGCAATATATTATGGCTACACCTTC.

V usage is TRBV7-9 and J usage is TRBJ1-2, with a possible D match to TRBD1 (5 bases). This CDR3 has 15 residues. CDR1 and CDR2 (germline): SEHNR, FQNEAQ (reference sequence). V was shortened by 5 bases and J by 0 bases, with 13 bases between the two germline ends. DNA of the CDR3: TGTGCCAGCAGCCCCCCAGGGAACTCTAACTATGGCTACACCTTC. Its translation is CASSPPGNSNYGYTF.

This clone was found a few times. CDR3 nucleotides: TGCGCCAGCAGCTTGGAGCTAGAGGGGGCCAACACCTTC. Translation gives CASSLELEGANTF. This sequence joins TRBV5-1 and TRBJ1-2; 7 nucleotides line up with TRBD1. Germline assignment: CDR1 SGHRS and CDR2 YFSETQ. Germline trimming cut 0 bases from V and 12 bases from J; bases unmatched to any gene: 8. The CDR3 is 13 residues long.

The CDR3 region is CASSKDSGTGHQPQHF. CDR3 DNA sequence: TGTGCCAGCAGCAAAGATTCAGGGACAGGCCATCAGCCCCAGCATTTT. The chain combines TRBV21-1 with TRBJ1-5; no check of the table's D call, TRBD1, against the DNA was made. TRBV21-1 is labeled a pseudogene. This CDR3 is 16 amino acids long.

J is TRBJ1-4 and V is TRBV19; tentative D call: TRBD1 (5 bases). In germline, CDR1 is LNHDA, CDR2 SQIVND (reference sequence). Trimming removed 3 bases at V and 7 bases at J, with 21 bases between. The length of the CDR3 is 17 residues. CDR3 nucleotides: TGTGCCAGTAGTATGGGGCCCAGCGGGGTTTCGGGTGAAAAACTGTTTTTT. As protein: CASSMGPSGVSGEKLFF.

DNA of the CDR3: TGTGCCAGCAGTGAAACCAACCGACAGGGTAACTATGGCTACACCTTC. Its protein product is CASSETNRQGNYGYTF. V usage is TRBV25-1 and J usage is TRBJ1-2, with 7 bases fitting TRBD1. After removal of 2 bases from V and 1 base from J, the junction contained 7 bases not matched to a gene. Germline CDR1 MGHDK, CDR2 SYGVNS. The CDR3 sequence is 16 residues long.

The rearrangement joins TRBV27 to TRBJ1-5; TRBD1 agrees at 8 bases. Trimming at V came to 10 bases and at J to 7 bases, leaving 12 bases not matched to a gene. Germline CDR1 is MNHEY and CDR2 is SMNVEV (reference sequence). The CDR3 runs 14 residues. The CDR3 here is CATSSQGARQPQHF. The CDR3 nucleotides read TGTGCCACCTCCTCCCAGGGGGCTCGACAGCCCCAGCATTTT.

This chain connects TRBV9 to TRBJ1-6; D uncertain. The CDR3 is made up of 13 amino acids. The germline V gene has CDR1 SGDLS and CDR2 YYNGEE. The germline V and J ends were trimmed by 4 bases and 5 bases, with 7 bases remaining between them. The CDR3 spells CASSPLNNSPLHF. CDR3 in DNA: TGTGCCAGCAGCCCCCTTAATAATTCACCCCTCCACTTT.

V and J are TRBV24-1 and TRBJ2-5, with 8 bases aligning to TRBD2. Germline loops: CDR1 KGHDR, CDR2 SFDVKD. The CDR3 has 13 amino acids. Germline trimming cut 9 bases from V and 2 bases from J; bases unmatched to any gene: 4. This CDR3 is CATHGREQETQYF. Written as DNA, the CDR3 is TGTGCCACCCACGGGAGGGAACAAGAGACCCAGTACTTC.

This chain joins TRBV9 and TRBJ2-3; TRBD2 matches 10 bases. J lost 10 bases, V lost 5 bases, and 10 bases had no gene match. Germline assignment: CDR1 SGDLS and CDR2 YYNGEE. There are 14 residues in the CDR3. This CDR3 reads CASSASGSPLAQYF. Written as DNA, the CDR3 is TGTGCCAGCAGTGCTAGCGGGAGTCCCCTGGCGCAGTATTTT.

V and J are TRBV4-1 and TRBJ1-1, with 12 bases identical to TRBD1. The trim removed 0 bases at V and 5 bases at J, leaving 7 bases unmatched. This CDR3 is 17 amino acids long. Germline V gene sequence: CDR1 MGHRA, CDR2 YSYEKL. The CDR3 spells CASSQDGTGGWRTEAFF. For the CDR3, the DNA is TGCGCCAGCAGCCAAGATGGGACAGGGGGCTGGAGAACTGAAGCTTTCTTT.

This chain joins TRBV6-5 and TRBJ2-7; 8 bases map to TRBD1. V dropped 5 bases and J dropped 5; count of bases not matched to a gene: 11. Germline-derived CDR1 and CDR2 are MNHEY and SVGAGI. CDR3 length: 15 residues. CDR3 amino acids: CASSRVSGGFDEQYV. The CDR3 DNA sequence: TGTGCCAGCAGTCGGGTTTCAGGGGGCTTCGACGAGCAGTACGTC.

The V call is TRBV9, the J call TRBJ1-1; possible D gene TRBD1, 5 bases. The CDR3 loop spans 16 amino acids. Trimming removed 0 bases from V and 0 bases from J, with 12 bases in between. Germline CDR1 and CDR2: SGDLS and YYNGEE. The CDR3 DNA reads TGTGCCAGCAGCGTAGTCCCGGAGGGGATGAACACTGAAGCTTTCTTT. The encoded protein is CASSVVPEGMNTEAFF.

This rearrangement joins TRBV29-1 to TRBJ2-5, with 8 positions matching TRBD1. CDR3 size: 13 residues. V lost 4 bases to trimming and J lost 5 bases; unmatched junction nucleotides: 6. The germline V gene encodes CDR1 SQVTM and CDR2 ANQGSEA. This chain's CDR3 is CSVGTGPGETQYF. As DNA, the CDR3 is TGCAGCGTTGGGACAGGGCCGGGGGAGACCCAGTACTTC.